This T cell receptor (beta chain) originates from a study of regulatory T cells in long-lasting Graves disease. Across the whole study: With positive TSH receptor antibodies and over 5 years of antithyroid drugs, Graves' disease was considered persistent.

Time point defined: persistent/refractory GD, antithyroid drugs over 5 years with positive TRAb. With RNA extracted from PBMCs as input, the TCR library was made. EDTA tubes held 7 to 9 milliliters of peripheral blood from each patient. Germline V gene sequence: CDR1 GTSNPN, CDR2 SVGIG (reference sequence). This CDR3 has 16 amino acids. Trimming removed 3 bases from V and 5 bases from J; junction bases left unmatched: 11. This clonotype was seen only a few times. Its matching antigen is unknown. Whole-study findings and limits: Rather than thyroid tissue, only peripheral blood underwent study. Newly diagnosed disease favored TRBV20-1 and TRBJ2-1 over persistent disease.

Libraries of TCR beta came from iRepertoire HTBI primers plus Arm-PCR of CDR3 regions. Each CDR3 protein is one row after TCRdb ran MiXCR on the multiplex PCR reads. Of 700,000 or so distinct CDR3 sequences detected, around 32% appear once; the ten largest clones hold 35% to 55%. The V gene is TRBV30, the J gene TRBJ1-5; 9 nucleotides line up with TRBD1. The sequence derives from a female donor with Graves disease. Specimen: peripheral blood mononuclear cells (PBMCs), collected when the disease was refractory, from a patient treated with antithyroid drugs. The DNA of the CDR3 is TGTGCCTGGAGAGACTCCCGGGACAGGGAAGATCAGCCCCAGCATTTT. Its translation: CAWRDSRDREDQPQHF.